These 6 T cell receptor beta chains came from one sample sequenced in a study of CD8+ T cells in alopecia areata. RNA extraction was followed by reverse transcription into cDNA, which acted as the sequencing template. Repertoires were generated with immunoSEQ multiplex PCR, while TCRdb's copy carries only in-frame clones and drops some. The profile shows about 180,000 clones, roughly 60% of them singletons. The sequencing here drew on CD4+ T cells sorted from blood, taken at week 0. The receptors were sampled from a human donor with alopecia areata.

V and J are TRBV5-1 and TRBJ2-7; 9 bases match TRBD1. The CDR3 has 13 amino acids. Trimming removed 7 bases from V and 5 bases from J; junction bases left unmatched: 7. Per the germline V gene, CDR1 is SGHRS and CDR2 is YFSETQ. CDR3: CASSQQGADEQYF. The CDR3 DNA follows: TGCGCCAGCTCTCAACAGGGGGCAGACGAGCAGTACTTC.

The V call is TRBV14, the J call TRBJ2-3, with TRBD2 matching 8 bases. V lost 3 bases, J lost 6 bases, and 5 bases stayed unmatched. CDR1 is SGHDN and CDR2 is FVKESK in the germline V gene. CDR3 size: 14 residues. The CDR3: CASSQRGVRDTQYF. CDR3 in DNA: TGTGCCAGCAGCCAGCGGGGGGTGAGGGATACGCAGTATTTT.

This clone was detected a few times. The gene calls are TRBV29-1 and TRBJ1-1; D ambiguous. The V and J ends lost 0 bases and 5 bases respectively, with 19 bases between them. Germline V gives CDR1 SQVTM, CDR2 ANQGSEA. The CDR3 sequence is 16 residues long. CDR3 sequence (DNA): TGCAGCGTTGAAGATTACAGACCACAGCGCGGGACTGAAGCTTTCTTT. This sequence encodes CSVEDYRPQRGTEAFF.

This clone came up many times. V usage is TRBV2 and J usage is TRBJ1-1; a weak D match, TRBD1 (5 bases). This CDR3 spans 16 amino acids. The ends were cut back, 2 bases at V and 0 bases at J, with 13 bases in the middle. Per the germline V gene, CDR1 is SNHLY and CDR2 is FYNNEI. The CDR3 DNA reads TGTGCCAGCAGTGAAAGCGGAGGGACCATGAACACTGAAGCTTTCTTT. Translated, it gives CASSESGGTMNTEAFF.

This clone was detected only a few times. V gene TRBV5-6 combines with J gene TRBJ2-2; possibly TRBD2 for D (5 bases). Trimming stripped 5 bases from V and 5 bases from J, with 16 bases between. Per the germline V gene, CDR1 is SGHDT and CDR2 is YYEEEE. This CDR3 comprises 15 residues. The CDR3 region has the DNA TGTGCCAGCAGGTCTACGAGGCTAGCTACCGGGGAGCTGTTTTTT. Amino acid sequence: CASRSTRLATGELFF. The whole variable domain, filled in from reference TRBV5-6 and TRBJ2-2, reads DAGVTQSPTHLIKTRGQQVTLRCSPKSGHDTVSWYQQALGQGPQFIFQYYEEEERQRGNFPDRFSGHQFPNYSSELNVNALLLGDSALYLCASRSTRLATGELFFGEGSRLTVL.

The rearrangement uses TRBV27 and TRBJ1-1; D gene ambiguous. CDR1 is MNHEY and CDR2 is SMNVEV in the germline V gene (reference sequence). There are 11 residues in the CDR3. Trimming took 8 bases from V and 6 from J, leaving 10 bases between them. The CDR3 region is CASRIGAEAFF. The DNA of the CDR3 is TGTGCCAGCCGGATCGGGGCTGAAGCTTTCTTT.